This TCR beta chain was identified in a study of blood T cells in healthy people across ages. Across the whole study: About one barcoded beta molecule per two T cells came from capture by template switching.

CDR3 length: 14 amino acids. Germline assignment: CDR1 MNHNY and CDR2 SVGAGI (reference sequence). Unmatched junction bases numbered 6, after V lost 6 bases and J lost 6 bases. A J-beta primer mix and a sample-barcoded 5' primer were used in a second PCR of roughly 6 to 12 cycles. TCRdb called the 5' RACE reads again in MiXCR, with one record for every CDR3 protein. The table includes about 1.4 million distinct CDR3 sequences, approximately 59% detected once. V usage is TRBV6-6 and J usage is TRBJ2-7; 12 bases are shared with TRBD2. Sequencing used blood. The sequence came from a man aged 18-30 years in good health. The CDR3 reads CASRVTSGGLEQYF. Written as DNA, the CDR3 is TGTGCCAGCAGAGTGACTAGCGGGGGTCTCGAGCAGTACTTC.